This TCR beta chain was found in a study of blood T cell repertoires in COVID-19. Overall study: Italy, Spain and the United States were the sources of the convalescent and acute COVID-19 samples.

TCRdb's table, derived via immunoSEQ multiplex PCR, lists solely in-frame clones and lacks some. The repertoire holds 300,000 or so clones, with 90% as singletons. Cohorts were assigned according to the clinical history that participants reported. Trimming took 8 bases from V and 2 from J, leaving 11 bases between them. The length of the CDR3 is 13 residues. CDR1 is MRHNA, CDR2 SNTAGT, per germline. This TCR was sampled from a man aged 60 to 69 who had recovered from COVID-19. Sequencing was carried out using PBMCs or T cells enriched from blood (not recorded which). The rearrangement links TRBV6-4 to TRBJ2-3, with unresolved D. The CDR3 DNA reads as TGTGCCAGCTCTTACGAACTCACAGATACGCAGTATTTT. The encoded protein is CASSYELTDTQYF.